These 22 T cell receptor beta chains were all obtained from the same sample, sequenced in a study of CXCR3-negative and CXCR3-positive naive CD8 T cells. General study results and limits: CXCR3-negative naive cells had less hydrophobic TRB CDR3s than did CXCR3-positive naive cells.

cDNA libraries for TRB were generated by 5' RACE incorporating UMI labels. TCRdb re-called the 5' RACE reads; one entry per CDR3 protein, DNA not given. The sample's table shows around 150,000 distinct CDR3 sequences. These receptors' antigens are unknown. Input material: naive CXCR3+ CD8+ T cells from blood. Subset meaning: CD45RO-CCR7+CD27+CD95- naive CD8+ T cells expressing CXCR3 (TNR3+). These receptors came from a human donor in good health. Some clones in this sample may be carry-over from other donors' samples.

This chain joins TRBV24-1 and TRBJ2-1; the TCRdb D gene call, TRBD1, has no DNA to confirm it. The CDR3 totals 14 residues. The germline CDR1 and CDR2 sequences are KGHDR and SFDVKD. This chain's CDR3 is CATSDSTGGNEQFF.

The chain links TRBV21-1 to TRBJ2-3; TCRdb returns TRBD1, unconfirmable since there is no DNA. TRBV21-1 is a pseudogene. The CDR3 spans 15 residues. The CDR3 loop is CASSIDRKSTDTQYF.

Here the CDR3 reads CASSLQRDKRTYEQYF. The genes are TRBV28 and TRBJ2-7; TCRdb selects TRBD1, and the lack of DNA leaves this call unchecked. Germline V CDR1 and CDR2: MDHEN, SYDVKM. The CDR3 totals 16 residues.

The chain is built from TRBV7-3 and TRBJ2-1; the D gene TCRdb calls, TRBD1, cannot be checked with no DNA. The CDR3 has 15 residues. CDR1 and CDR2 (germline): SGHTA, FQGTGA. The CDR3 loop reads CASSSMDNSYNEQFF.

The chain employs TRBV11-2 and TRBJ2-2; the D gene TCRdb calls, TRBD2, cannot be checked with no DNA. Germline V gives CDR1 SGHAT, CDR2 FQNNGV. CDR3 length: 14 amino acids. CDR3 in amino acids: CASSRAGWTGELFF.

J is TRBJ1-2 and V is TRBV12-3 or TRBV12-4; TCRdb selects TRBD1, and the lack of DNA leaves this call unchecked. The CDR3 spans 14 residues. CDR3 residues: CASSFTGTNYGYTF.

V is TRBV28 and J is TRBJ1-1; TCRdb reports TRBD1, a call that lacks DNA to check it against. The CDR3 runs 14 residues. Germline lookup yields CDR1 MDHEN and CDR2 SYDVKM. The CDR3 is CASSSTGGQPEAFF. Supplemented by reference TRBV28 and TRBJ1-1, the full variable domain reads DVKVTQSSRYLVKRTGEKVFLECVQDMDHENMFWYRQDPGLGLRLIYFSYDVKMKEKGDIPEGYSVSREKKERFSLILESASTNQTSMYLCASSSTGGQPEAFFGQGTRLTVV.

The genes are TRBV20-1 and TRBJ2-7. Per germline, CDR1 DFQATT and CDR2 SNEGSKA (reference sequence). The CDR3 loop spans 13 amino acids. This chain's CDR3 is CSGWYGESYEQYF.

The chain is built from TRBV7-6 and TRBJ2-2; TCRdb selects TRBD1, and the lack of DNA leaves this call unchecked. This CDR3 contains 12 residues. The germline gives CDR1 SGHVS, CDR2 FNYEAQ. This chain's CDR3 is CASRDSAGELFF.

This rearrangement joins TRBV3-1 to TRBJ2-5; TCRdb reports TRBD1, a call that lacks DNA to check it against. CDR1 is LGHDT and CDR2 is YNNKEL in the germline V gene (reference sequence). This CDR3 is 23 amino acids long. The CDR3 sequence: CASSQDEVGPDRPPPTYTETQYF.

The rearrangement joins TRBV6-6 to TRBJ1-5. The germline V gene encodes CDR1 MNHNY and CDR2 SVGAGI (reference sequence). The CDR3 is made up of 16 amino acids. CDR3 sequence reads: CASSYAGPASNQPQHF.

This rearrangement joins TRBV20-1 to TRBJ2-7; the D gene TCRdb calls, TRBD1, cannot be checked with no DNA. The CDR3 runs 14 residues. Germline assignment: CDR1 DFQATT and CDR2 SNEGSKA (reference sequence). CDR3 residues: CSARGTGFSYEQYF.

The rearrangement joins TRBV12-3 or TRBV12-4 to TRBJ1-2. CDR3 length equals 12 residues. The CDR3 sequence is CASPQGSEGYTF.

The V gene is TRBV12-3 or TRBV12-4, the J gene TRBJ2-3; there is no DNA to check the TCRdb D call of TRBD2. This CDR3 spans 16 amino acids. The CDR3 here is CASSLPAEPITDTQYF.

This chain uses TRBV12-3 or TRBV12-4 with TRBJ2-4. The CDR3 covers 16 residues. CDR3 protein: CASSFFGSGPKNIQYF.

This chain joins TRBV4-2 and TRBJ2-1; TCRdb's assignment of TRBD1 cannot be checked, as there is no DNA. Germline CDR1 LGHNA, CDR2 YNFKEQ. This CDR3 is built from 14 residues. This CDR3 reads CASSSGTGNNEQFF.

This chain's CDR3 is CARALGAKLSGANVLTF. The chain joins TRBV10-1 to TRBJ2-6; the D call of TRBD1 rests on TCRdb alone, since no DNA is present to check it. CDR1 and CDR2 (germline): WNHNN, SYGVQD (reference sequence). CDR3 length equals 17 residues.

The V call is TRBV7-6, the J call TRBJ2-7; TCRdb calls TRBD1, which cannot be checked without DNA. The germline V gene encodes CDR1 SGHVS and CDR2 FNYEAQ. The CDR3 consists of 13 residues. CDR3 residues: CASSLGDTYEQYF.

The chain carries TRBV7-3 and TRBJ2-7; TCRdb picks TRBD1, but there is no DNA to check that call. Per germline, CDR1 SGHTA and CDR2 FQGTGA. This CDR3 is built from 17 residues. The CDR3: CASSLFASGLNSYEQYF.

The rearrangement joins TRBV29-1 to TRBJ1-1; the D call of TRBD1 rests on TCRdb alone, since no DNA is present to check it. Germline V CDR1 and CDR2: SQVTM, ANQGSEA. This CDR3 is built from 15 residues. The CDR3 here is CSVFGGLARNTEAFF.

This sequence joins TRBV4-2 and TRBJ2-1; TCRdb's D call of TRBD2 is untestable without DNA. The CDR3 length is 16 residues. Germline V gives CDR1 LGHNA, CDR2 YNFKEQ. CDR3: CASSQAPPSGGTEQFF.

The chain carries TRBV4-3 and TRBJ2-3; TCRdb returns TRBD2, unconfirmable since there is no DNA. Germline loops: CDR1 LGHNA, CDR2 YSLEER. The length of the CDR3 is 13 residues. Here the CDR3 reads CASSQGTTDTQYF.